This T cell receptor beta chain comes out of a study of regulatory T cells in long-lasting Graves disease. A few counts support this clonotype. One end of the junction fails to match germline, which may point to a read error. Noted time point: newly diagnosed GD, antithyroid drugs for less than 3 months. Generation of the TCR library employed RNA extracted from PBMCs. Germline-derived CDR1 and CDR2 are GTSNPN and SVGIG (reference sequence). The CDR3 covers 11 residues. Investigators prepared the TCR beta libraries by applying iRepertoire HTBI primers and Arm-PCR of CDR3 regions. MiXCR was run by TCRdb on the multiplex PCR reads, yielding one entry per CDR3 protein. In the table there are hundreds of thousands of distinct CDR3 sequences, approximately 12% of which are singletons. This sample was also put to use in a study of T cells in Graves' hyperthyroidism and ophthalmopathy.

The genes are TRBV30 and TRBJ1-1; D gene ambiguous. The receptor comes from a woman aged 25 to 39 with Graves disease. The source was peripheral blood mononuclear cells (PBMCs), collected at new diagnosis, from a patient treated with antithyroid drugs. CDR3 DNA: TGTGGAACCTTTCTGAACGCTGAAGCTTTCTTT. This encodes CGTFLNAEAFF.